The sequence of this T cell receptor (beta chain) was determined in a study of T cells in Graves' hyperthyroidism and ophthalmopathy. Study details: Peripheral blood sampling occurred at initial diagnosis, before any treatment. Study-level findings and limits: Most clonotypes expanded in the thyroid (above 0.001) were also present in blood. Ophthalmopathy prediction by the model preceded onset by a median roughly 6.3 months.

The CDR3 has 15 residues. CDR1 is SNHLY and CDR2 is FYNNEI in the germline V gene. Trimming stripped 6 bases from V and 2 bases from J, with 13 bases between. Amplification of TCR beta CDR3 regions was performed using RNA transcripts as template. The HTBI primer set was used in a first-round RT-PCR of the TCR CDR3. TCRdb called the multiplex PCR reads again in MiXCR, with one record for every CDR3 protein. This table has approximately 620,000 distinct CDR3 sequences, 16% appearing once. Exclusion of a patient resulted from uncontrolled infection, other autoimmune disease, pregnancy or lactation. In the case of this clonotype: As yet, its antigen is unknown.

Material: blood. V gene TRBV2 combines with J gene TRBJ2-2; TRBD1 or TRBD2 may be the D gene (6 bases each). The receptor was isolated from a woman aged 40 to 50 with Graves' ophthalmopathy. The CDR3 spells CASSYRGANTGELFF. The DNA of the CDR3 is TGTGCCAGCAGCTATAGGGGGGCCAACACCGGGGAGCTGTTTTTT. The whole variable domain, remainder taken from reference TRBV2 and TRBJ2-2, is EPEVTQTPSHQVTQMGQEVILRCVPISNHLYFYWYRQILGQKVEFLVSFYNNEISEKSEIFDDQFSVERPDGSNFTLKIRSTKLEDSAMYFCASSYRGANTGELFFGEGSRLTVL.